Given below is one T cell receptor (beta chain) in context. Original processing methods: Reference gene primer amplification gave nucleated cell count estimates. Sequencing used immunoSEQ multiplex PCR; TCRdb keeps in-frame clones, though not all of them. The DNA was the basis for D and trimming; V, J and clone size are from that table. The top ten hold 7.9% of the sample, which has roughly 120,000 clones, around 80% seen once. The sample is drawn from a study of blood T cell repertoires in COVID-19. Across the study: There were acute and convalescent COVID-19 samples, and they came from the United States, Italy and Spain. T cells, B-cell-depleted T cells, or PBMCs supplied cDNA or gDNA.

In germline, CDR1 is MNHEY, CDR2 SMNVEV (reference sequence). The V gene end was trimmed by 6 bases and the J gene end by 6 bases; junction bases not matched to a gene: 9. The CDR3 length is 15 residues. This TCR came from a woman aged 80 or over with active or convalescent COVID-19. The chain combines TRBV27 with TRBJ1-5; 9 bases align to TRBD1. The sample was peripheral blood. CDR3 sequence reads: CASRAGTGSIQPQHF. CDR3 nucleotide sequence: TGTGCCAGCAGGGCCGGGACAGGGAGTATTCAGCCCCAGCATTTT.